This TCR beta chain was captured in a study of blood T cell repertoires in COVID-19. Study as a whole: From the United States, Italy and Spain came samples of acute and convalescent COVID-19.

The germline V and J ends were trimmed by 3 bases and 1 base, with 9 bases remaining between them. Germline V lookup: CDR1 MRHNA, CDR2 SNTAGT. This CDR3 has 14 residues. This clone was recorded only once. Authors' methods: Amplifying reference gene primers gave estimates of nucleated cell counts. Data came from immunoSEQ multiplex PCR; TCRdb stores just in-frame clones and leaves some out. V, J and clone size are those of that table, while D and trimming were read from the DNA. The data contain around 110,000 clones, approximately 86% of them singletons. Material: peripheral blood. This rearrangement joins TRBV6-4 to TRBJ1-1; D possibly corresponds to TRBD1 (5 bases). The receptor was derived from a man aged 35-49 years with acute or convalescent COVID-19. CDR3 sequence: CASSEDNPNTEAFF. CDR3 coding DNA: TGTGCCAGCAGTGAGGACAACCCGAACACTGAAGCTTTCTTT.